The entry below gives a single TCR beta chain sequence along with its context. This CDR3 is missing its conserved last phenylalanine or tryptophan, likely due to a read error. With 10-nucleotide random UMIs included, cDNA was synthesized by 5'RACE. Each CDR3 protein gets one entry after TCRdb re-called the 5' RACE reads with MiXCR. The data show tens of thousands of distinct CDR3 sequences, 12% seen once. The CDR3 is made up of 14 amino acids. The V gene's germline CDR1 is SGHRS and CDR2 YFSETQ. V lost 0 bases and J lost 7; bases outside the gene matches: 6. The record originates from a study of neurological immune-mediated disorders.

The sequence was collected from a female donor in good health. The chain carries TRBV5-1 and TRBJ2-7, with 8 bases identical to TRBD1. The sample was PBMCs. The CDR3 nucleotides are TGCGCCAGCAGCTTGGCTACAGGGGGAACAGAGCAGTACTTA. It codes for CASSLATGGTEQYL.